The rows below give T cell receptor beta chains drawn from one sample of a study of blood T cell repertoires in COVID-19. Generated by immunoSEQ multiplex PCR, the TCRdb table keeps only in-frame clones and is missing some. The profile shows fewer than 300,000 clones, around 90% of them singletons. Sequenced material: peripheral blood. All receptors come from a woman between 25 and 40 years old with acute or convalescent COVID-19. CDR3s leave out the opening cysteine and the closing phenylalanine or tryptophan.

CDR3 protein | V gene
ASSPWAQETQY | TRBV3-1/TRBV3-2
ASSLPGQGADTQY | TRBV19
ASSVFGQGSDTQY | TRBV9
ASSPTRAGQY | TRBV7-9
ASSFTSGPYEQY | TRBV6-5
ASSLSDYLNEQF | TRBV7-3
ASRGGTSGSEQY | TRBV19
ASSLAGGRTDTQY | TRBV5-4
ASSYAKETYEQY | TRBV6-5
ASSFSWNTEAF | TRBV11-3
ASRQGLSGNTIY | TRBV27
ASSPRQGPSEQY | TRBV4-2
AWSVTYSGEQY | TRBV30
ASSQGLVKY | TRBV6-5
ASSTGLAYETQY | TRBV7-8
ASSVASGLAGGLVQF | TRBV9
ATSRDLAGTAREQY | TRBV15
ASSLEGVIQETQY | TRBV5-1
ASSYGGTYEQY | TRBV6-5
ASRQYNSPLH | TRBV30
AWSALAGFNEQF | TRBV30
ASSDPRDRDTEAF | TRBV25-1
AIRQGASSEKLF | TRBV10-3
ASSPQQAFEAF | TRBV18
ASGLVPPVSGEQF | TRBV12-5
ASSTTGTGISYEQY | TRBV28
ASSLGGRVPGREQF | TRBV5-1
ASSQALAADTQY | TRBV4-3
ASSLSSANSYNEQF | TRBV7-3
ASSYNSLYEQY | TRBV6-2/TRBV6-3
ASSLARGLATDTQY | TRBV7-6
ASSQQGAGYEQY | TRBV18
ASSWGLAGEDTQY | TRBV5-1
ASLGGETYEQY | TRBV7-9
ATSDREPRWNSPLH | TRBV24-1
ASSHPSGRPYNEQF | TRBV3-1/TRBV3-2
ASSYSSRLAGTYEQY | TRBV6-2/TRBV6-3
ASSIRQGVNEQF | TRBV19
ATSRIDRDGNQPQH | TRBV15
ASSITRETQY | TRBV19
ASSEIWGRVPQY | TRBV10-1
ASSRSGNWNEQF | TRBV19
ASSSPGLVRPLTDTQY | TRBV7-2
ASSERAFGSEAF | TRBV9
ASSLAGTSGSTDTQY | TRBV5-5
AWSVIRGGETQY | TRBV30
ATARRLGPEAF | TRBV6-5
ASKFGLAGLGVF | TRBV27
AISESGGSLNTEAF | TRBV10-3
ASSMDKYNSYEQY | TRBV19
ASTKTSGRAVNEQF | TRBV2